Sequencing of this T cell receptor beta chain was carried out in a study of control samples from healthy donors and cancer patients. Germline CDR1 and CDR2: SGHRS and YFSETQ. V lost 4 bases and J lost 3, with 20 bases in between. This CDR3 comprises 18 residues. Measured with immunoSEQ multiplex PCR; TCRdb has only the in-frame clones, and not every one. The sample contains about 110,000 clones, 90% of which appear only once. Sample: blood. This TCR was recovered from a human donor in good health. The donor label of this sample is uncertain. This chain links TRBV5-1 with TRBJ2-6; tentative D call: TRBD1 (9 bases). CDR3 sequence: CASSHSDRGLGGANVLTF. CDR3 in DNA: TGCGCCAGCAGCCACTCGGACAGGGGACTAGGTGGGGCCAACGTCCTGACTTTC.